The T cell receptor (beta chain) under discussion was sequenced for a study of shared clonotypes between healthy human individuals. In regard to this clone: Antigen specificity is unknown.

Clones were read by immunoSEQ multiplex PCR, and TCRdb kept only the in-frame ones, dropping some. The data hold 1,400,000 or so clones, with less than 99% observed a single time. Findings of the study overall: For naive CD4 cells, around 5.1% of clonotypes were shared across a few donors. Lower generation probabilities were found for non-shared clonotypes than for those shared by all four donors.

Healthy HIV-negative adults without recent acute infections or vaccinations served as donors. Trimming cost V 5 bases and J 4 bases, with 18 bases left between them. The CDR3 is 15 amino acids. The V gene's germline CDR1 is SGHVS and CDR2 FQNEAQ. The sequencing sample was made of naive CD4+ T cells sorted from blood. This sample's subset: CD45RA+ positively selected. The source is a young man in good health. V is TRBV7-8 and J is TRBJ2-7, with D possibly called TRBD1 or TRBD2 (5 bases each). CDR3: CASSTPGTRQYEQYF. The DNA of the CDR3 is TGTGCCAGCAGCACGCCAGGGACCCGCCAATACGAGCAGTACTTC.